This TCR beta chain came from a study of CD8+CD57+ T cells in acquired aplastic anemia. As for the study in general: Sorted CD4+ and CD8+ cells yielded DNA averaging around 3.2 ug.

CDR3 and TCR beta VDJ profiling relied on a genomic DNA template. TCRdb re-called the reads through MiXCR, storing one row per CDR3 protein. The sample lists about 180,000 distinct CDR3 sequences; about 44% were seen once. Before being chosen for sequencing, patients had shown CD8+CD57+ cell expansion by flow cytometry. All patients had severe acquired aplastic anemia. Patients were treatment-naive when blood was sampled. This clonotype showed up just a few times. Its antigen remains unknown. Looked up from germline, CDR1 is LNHDA and CDR2 is SQIVND (reference sequence). The CDR3 runs to 13 residues. V lost 6 bases to trimming and J lost 2 bases, with 11 bases between them. The study, taken as a whole, reports: Between the patient and control groups, CD8+ Simpson's diversity did not differ significantly.

The rearrangement joins TRBV19 to TRBJ2-7; D possibly corresponds to TRBD2 (6 bases). Sequenced: sorted CD4+, CD8+, or CD8+CD57+ T cells (not recorded which) from PBMCs. This receptor was taken from a human donor with aplastic anemia. CDR3 nucleotide sequence: TGTGCCAGTAGCTTTGGGAGGACCTACGAGCAGTACTTC. As protein: CASSFGRTYEQYF.